This T cell receptor (beta chain) was identified during a study of cytomegalovirus exposure and HLA in healthy donors (TCRdb year 2017). About the investigation overall: The roughly 700 repertoires of the first cohort and the approximately 110 validation repertoires were produced on the same platform, according to a later analysis. The aim of the study was to test whether cataloging public T cell receptors could identify signatures of past pathogen exposure. Along with the approximately 700-subject first cohort, a separate validation cohort of around 110 different subjects was used. To predict cytomegalovirus infection status, the study brought together high-throughput TCR immunosequencing, statistical association of individual TCRs with disease status, and machine learning.

Donors formed part of the validation cohort, which comprised 95 to 150 subjects and was distinct from the first cohort of several hundred subjects. The library was obtained by the immunoSEQ multiplex PCR assay. In the original analysis: A statistical classification framework was developed to diagnose cytomegalovirus status using the catalog of TCR beta chain sequences. TCRdb carries this immuneACCESS record with in-frame sequences only. Its versions omit some clonotypes, under half of them owing to an unresolved V gene in the studies checked, with the rest unexplained. The D gene and trimming were derived from the DNA, and the V and J assignments and clone size from that table. The table for this sample lists approximately 70,000 clones; about 93% of them were counted only once. The ten largest clonotypes hold roughly 3.2% of the sample. On this clone: There is no known antigen for this receptor. No much larger clone exists at a distance of one base, and base qualities are not known.

V is cut by 1 base and J by 5 bases, and the space between the germline ends is 16 bases. CDR1 and CDR2 are drawn from the germline V gene: SGDLS, YYNGEE. There are 16 amino acids in the CDR3, from cysteine to phenylalanine inclusive. Only the CDR3 DNA stays, 48 bases, in frame from base 1. Broad study findings and their caveats: In vitro tests confirmed that three of the cytomegalovirus-associated TCR beta chains recognize cytomegalovirus antigens. In a later analysis, TCRs clustered in the first cohort were found to also tend to co-occur in the roughly 120 validation repertoires, with approximately 95% of cluster scores above 0. The study gave a list of under 200 TCR beta chains associated with cytomegalovirus. Across donors, most TCR sequences were observed very rarely, whereas some public TCRs were present in many individuals. In both the original and validation cohorts, the classifier was reported to diagnose cytomegalovirus status with high specificity and sensitivity. The authors suggested that the approach could potentially be generalized to other disease states and immunological phenotypes. The validation cohort had no HLA typing available for a later analysis, so co-occurrence within that cohort was assessed over all 120 or so repertoires.

The sequenced material came from PBMCs. The source of this sequence is a woman in her late teens or twenties in good health and CMV-seropositive. The V and J genes are TRBV9 and TRBJ2-1, and TRBD2 may be the D gene, going by 6 matching bases. Here the CDR3 is given as CASSVSSGWSDNEQFF. In nucleotides, the sequence is TGTGCCAGCAGCGTATCCAGCGGGTGGTCTGACAATGAGCAGTTCTTC.